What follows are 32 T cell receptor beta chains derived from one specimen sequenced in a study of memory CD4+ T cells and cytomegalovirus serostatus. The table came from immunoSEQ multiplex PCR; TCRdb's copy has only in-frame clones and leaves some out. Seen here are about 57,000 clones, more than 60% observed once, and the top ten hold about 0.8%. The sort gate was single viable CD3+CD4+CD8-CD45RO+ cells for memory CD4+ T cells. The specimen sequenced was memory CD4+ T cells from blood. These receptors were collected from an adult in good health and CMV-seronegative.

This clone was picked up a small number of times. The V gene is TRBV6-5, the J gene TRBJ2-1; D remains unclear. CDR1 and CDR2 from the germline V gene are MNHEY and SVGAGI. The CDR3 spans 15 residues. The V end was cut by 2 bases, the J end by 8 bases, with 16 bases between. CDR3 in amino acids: CASSYGIGDGYEQFF. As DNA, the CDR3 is TGTGCCAGCAGTTACGGTATTGGGGATGGGTATGAGCAGTTCTTC.

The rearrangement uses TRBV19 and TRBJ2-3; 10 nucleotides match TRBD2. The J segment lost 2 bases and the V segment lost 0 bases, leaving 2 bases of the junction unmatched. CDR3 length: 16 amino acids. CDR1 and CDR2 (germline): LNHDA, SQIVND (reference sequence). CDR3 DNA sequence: TGTGCCAGTAGTATAGAAGCGGGAGGGTTCACAGATACGCAGTATTTT. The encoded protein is CASSIEAGGFTDTQYF.

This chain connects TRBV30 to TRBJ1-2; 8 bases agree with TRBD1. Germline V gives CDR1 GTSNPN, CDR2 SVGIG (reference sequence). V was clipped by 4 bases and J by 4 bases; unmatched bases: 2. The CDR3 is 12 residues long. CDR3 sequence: CAWTQGAYGYTF. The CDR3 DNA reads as TGTGCCTGGACCCAGGGGGCCTATGGCTACACCTTC.

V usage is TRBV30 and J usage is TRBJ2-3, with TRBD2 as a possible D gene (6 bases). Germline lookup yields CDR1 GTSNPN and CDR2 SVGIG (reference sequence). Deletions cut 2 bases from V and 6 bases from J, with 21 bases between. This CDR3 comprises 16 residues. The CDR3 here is CAWSRGGNPMYDTQYF. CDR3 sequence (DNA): TGTGCCTGGAGTCGCGGAGGGAACCCCATGTACGATACGCAGTATTTT. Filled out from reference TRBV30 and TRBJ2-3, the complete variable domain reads SQTIHQWPATLVQPVGSPLSLECTVEGTSNPNLYWYRQAAGRGLQLLFYSVGIGQISSEVPQNLSASRPQDRQFILSSKKLLLSDSGFYLCAWSRGGNPMYDTQYFGPGTRLTVL.

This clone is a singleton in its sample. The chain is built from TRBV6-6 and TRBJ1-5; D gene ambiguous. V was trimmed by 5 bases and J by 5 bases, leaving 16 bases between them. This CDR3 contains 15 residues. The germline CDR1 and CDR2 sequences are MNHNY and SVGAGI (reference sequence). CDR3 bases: TGTGCCAGCAGTCCGATGGACGGCTCCGATCAGCCCCAGCATTTT. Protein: CASSPMDGSDQPQHF.

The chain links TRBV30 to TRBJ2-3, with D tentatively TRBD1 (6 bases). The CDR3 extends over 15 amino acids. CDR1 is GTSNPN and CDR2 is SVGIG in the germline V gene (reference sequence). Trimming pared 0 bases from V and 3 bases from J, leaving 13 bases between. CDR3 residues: CAWSVLGASTDTQYF. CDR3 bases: TGTGCCTGGAGTGTCTTGGGGGCTTCGACAGATACGCAGTATTTT.

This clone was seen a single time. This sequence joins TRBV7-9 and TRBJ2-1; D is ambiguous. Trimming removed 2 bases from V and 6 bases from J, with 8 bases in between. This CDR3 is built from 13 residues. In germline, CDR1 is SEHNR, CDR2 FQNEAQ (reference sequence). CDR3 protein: CASSLSVPNEQFF. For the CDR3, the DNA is TGTGCCAGCAGCTTAAGCGTCCCCAATGAGCAGTTCTTC.

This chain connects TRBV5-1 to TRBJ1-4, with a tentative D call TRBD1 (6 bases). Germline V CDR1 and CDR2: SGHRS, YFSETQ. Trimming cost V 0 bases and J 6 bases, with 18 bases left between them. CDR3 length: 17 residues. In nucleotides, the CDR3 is TGCGCCAGCAGCTTGGGGCTTACAGGGCAGGGCTATGAAAAACTGTTTTTT. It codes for CASSLGLTGQGYEKLFF.

The CDR3 region has the DNA TGTGCCAGCAGCTTGGGGACTAGCGGAAACAATGAGCAGTTCTTC. Protein: CASSLGTSGNNEQFF. The chain links TRBV9 to TRBJ2-1; TRBD2 agrees at 11 bases. The germline CDR1 and CDR2 sequences are SGDLS and YYNGEE. J lost 5 bases, V lost 4 bases, and 5 bases had no gene match. The CDR3 contains 15 residues.

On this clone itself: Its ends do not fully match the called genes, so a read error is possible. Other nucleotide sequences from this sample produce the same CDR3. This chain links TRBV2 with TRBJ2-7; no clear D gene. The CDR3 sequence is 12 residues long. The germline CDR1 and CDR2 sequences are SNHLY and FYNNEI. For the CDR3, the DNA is TGTGCCAGCAGGGAAGGGACCTACGAGCAGTACTTC. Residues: CASREGTYEQYF.

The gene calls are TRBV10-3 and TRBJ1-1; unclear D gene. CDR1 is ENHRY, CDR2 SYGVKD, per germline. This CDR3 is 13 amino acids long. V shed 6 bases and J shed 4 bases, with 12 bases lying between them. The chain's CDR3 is CAIRNSLGTEAFF. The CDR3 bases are TGTGCCATCAGAAACAGCTTGGGCACTGAAGCTTTCTTT.

The CDR3 is CASRDRLSSGANVLTF. The CDR3, as DNA: TGTGCCAGTCGAGACAGGTTGAGCTCTGGGGCCAACGTCCTGACTTTC. The chain recombines TRBV19 with TRBJ2-6, with D possibly being TRBD1 (6 bases). There are 16 residues in the CDR3. The V end was cut by 8 bases, the J end by 0 bases, with 14 bases between. Germline V gene data show CDR1 as LNHDA and CDR2 as SQIVND (reference sequence).

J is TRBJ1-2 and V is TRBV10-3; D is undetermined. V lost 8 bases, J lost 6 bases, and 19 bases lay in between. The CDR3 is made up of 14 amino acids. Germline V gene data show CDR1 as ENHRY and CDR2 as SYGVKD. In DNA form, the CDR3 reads TGTGCCATCGGTTTGGCAGGAGGAGTAAATGGCTACACCTTC. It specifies CAIGLAGGVNGYTF.

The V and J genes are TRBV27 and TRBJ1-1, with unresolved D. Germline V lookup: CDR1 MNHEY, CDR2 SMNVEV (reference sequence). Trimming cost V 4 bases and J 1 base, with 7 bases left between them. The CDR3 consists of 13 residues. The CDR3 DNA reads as TGTGCCAGCAGTTCCCATGAGAACACTGAAGCTTTCTTT. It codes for CASSSHENTEAFF.

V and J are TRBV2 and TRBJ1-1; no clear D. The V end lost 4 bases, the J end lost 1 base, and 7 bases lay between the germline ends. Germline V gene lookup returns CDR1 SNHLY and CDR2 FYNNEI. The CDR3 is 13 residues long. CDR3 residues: CASSAGPNTEAFF. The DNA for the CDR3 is TGTGCCAGCAGTGCCGGACCGAACACTGAAGCTTTCTTT.

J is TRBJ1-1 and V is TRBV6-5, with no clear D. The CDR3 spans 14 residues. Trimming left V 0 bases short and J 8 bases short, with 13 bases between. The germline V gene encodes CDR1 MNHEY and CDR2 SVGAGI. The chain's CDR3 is CASSYSVNSQEAFF. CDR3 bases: TGTGCCAGCAGTTACTCCGTTAACAGCCAAGAAGCTTTCTTT.

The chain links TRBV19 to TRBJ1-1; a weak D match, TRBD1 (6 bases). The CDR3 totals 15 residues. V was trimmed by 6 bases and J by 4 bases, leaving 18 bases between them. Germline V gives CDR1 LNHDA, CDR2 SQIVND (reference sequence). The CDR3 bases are TGTGCCAGTAGCCCCGGGGGCATGGTGGCCACTGAAGCTTTCTTT. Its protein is CASSPGGMVATEAFF.

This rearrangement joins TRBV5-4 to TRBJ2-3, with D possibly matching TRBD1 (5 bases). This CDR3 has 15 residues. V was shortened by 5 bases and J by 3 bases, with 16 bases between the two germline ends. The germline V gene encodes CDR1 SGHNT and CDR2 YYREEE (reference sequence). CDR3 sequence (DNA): TGTGCCAGCAGAAATACAGGTATGGGAACAGATACGCAGTATTTT. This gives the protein CASRNTGMGTDTQYF.

The CDR3 region is CASSTGVNSPLHF. In nucleotides, the CDR3 is TGTGCCAGCAGTACAGGGGTCAATTCACCCCTCCACTTT. This rearrangement joins TRBV6-6 to TRBJ1-6; TRBD1 matches 7 bases. CDR1 and CDR2 (germline): MNHNY, SVGAGI (reference sequence). This CDR3 contains 13 residues. Trimming took 5 bases from V and 7 from J; bases not matched to a gene: 2.

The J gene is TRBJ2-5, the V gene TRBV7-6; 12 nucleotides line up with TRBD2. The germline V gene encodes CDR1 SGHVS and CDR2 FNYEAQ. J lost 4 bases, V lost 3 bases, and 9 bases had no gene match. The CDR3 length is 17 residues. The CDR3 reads CASSLASGRESGETQYF. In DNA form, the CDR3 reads TGTGCCAGCAGCTTGGCTAGCGGGAGGGAGTCCGGAGAGACCCAGTACTTC.

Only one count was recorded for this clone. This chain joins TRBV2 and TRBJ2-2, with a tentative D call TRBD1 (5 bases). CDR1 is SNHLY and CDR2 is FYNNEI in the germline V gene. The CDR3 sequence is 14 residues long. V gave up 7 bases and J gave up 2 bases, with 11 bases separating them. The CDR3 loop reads CASTRQRNTGELFF. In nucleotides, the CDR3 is TGTGCCAGCACTCGACAGAGAAACACCGGGGAGCTGTTTTTT.

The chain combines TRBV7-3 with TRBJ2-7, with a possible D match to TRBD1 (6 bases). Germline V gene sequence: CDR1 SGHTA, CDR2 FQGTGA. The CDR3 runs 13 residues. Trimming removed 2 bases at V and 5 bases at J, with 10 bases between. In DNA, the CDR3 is TGTGCCAGCAGCTTAGACAGGTCCGACGAGCAGTACTTC. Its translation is CASSLDRSDEQYF.

The CDR3 region is CASSLKQGGRGGKQGEQFF. DNA for the CDR3: TGTGCCAGCAGTTTAAAGCAGGGTGGACGAGGGGGAAAGCAGGGTGAGCAGTTCTTC. V and J are TRBV28 and TRBJ2-1; D is perhaps TRBD1 (6 bases). Germline V gives CDR1 MDHEN, CDR2 SYDVKM. The V and J ends lost 2 bases and 9 bases respectively, with 29 bases between them. The CDR3 runs 19 residues.

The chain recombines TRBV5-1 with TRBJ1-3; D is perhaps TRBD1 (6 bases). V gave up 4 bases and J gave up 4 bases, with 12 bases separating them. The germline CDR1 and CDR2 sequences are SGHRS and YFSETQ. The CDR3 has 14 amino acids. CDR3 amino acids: CASSPQGDGNTIYF. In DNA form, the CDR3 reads TGCGCCAGCAGCCCACAGGGAGACGGAAACACCATATATTTT.

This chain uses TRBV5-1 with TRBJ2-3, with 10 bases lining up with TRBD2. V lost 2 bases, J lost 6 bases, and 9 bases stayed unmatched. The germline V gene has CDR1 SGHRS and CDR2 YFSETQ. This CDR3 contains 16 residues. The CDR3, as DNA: TGCGCCAGCAGCTTAACCCTAGCGGGAGTATCGGATACGCAGTATTTT. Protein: CASSLTLAGVSDTQYF.

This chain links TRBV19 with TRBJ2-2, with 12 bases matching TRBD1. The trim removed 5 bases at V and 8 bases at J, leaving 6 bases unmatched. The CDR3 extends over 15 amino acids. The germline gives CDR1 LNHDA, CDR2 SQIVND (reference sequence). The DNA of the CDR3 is TGTGCCAGTAGTTCCGGGACAGGGGGCGTTGGGGAGCTGTTTTTT. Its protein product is CASSSGTGGVGELFF.

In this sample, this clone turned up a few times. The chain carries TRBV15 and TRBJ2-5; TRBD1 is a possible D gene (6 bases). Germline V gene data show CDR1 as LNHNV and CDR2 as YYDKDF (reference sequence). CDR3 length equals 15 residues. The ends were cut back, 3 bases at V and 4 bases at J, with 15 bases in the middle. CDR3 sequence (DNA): TGTGCCACCAGCAGGGCCTCAGGGGTCAGAGAGACCCAGTACTTC. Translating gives CATSRASGVRETQYF.

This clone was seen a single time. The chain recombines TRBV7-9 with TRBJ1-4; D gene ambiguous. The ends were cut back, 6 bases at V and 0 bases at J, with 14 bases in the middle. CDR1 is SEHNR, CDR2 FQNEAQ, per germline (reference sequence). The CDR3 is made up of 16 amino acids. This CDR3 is CASSYITRATNEKLFF. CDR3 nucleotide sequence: TGTGCCAGCAGTTATATAACAAGGGCAACTAATGAAAAACTGTTTTTT.

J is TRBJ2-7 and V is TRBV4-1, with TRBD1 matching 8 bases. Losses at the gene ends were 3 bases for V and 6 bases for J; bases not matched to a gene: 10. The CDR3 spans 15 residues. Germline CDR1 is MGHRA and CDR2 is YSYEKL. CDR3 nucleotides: TGCGCCAGCAGCCAGGGAACAGGGGGATACACCGAGCAGTACTTC. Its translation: CASSQGTGGYTEQYF.

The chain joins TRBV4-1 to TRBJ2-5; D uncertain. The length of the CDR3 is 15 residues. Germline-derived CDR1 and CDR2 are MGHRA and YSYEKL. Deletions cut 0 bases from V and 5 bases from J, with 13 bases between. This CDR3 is CASSQDITLGETQYF. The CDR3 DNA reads TGCGCCAGCAGCCAAGATATAACTTTGGGGGAGACCCAGTACTTC.

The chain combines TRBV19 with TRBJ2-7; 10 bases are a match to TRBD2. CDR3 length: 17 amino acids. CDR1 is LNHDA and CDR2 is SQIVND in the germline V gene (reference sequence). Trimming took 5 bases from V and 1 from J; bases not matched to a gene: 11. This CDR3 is CASSPPPGTSVSYEQYF. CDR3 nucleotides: TGTGCCAGTAGTCCCCCCCCCGGGACTAGCGTTTCCTACGAGCAGTACTTC.

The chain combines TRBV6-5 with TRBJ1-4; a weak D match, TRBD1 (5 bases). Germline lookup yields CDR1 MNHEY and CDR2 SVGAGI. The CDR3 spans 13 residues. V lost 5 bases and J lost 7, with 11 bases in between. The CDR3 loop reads CASSGGRGEKLFF. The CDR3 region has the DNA TGTGCCAGCAGTGGGGGAAGGGGTGAAAAACTGTTTTTT.